The rows below give T cell receptor beta chains drawn from one sample of a study of radiotherapy plus CTLA-4 blockade in lung cancer. Method: immunoSEQ multiplex PCR; TCRdb's copy keeps in-frame clones and lacks some. The data contain some 51,000 clones, about 77% of them singletons. This specimen was peripheral blood, taken from a patient treated with radiotherapy plus ipilimumab. Receptors were obtained from a human donor with non-small cell lung cancer whose response to radiotherapy plus ipilimumab could not be evaluated. The CDR3 runs from the conserved cysteine through the conserved F or W. The D gene is left open where the match is weak. Clone size is given for some rows only: seen once, a few or many times, or a class if the clone is expanded.

J gene: TRBJ1-3; clone size: few; V gene: TRBV9; D gene: TRBD1; CDR3 protein: CASAGQGFAGNTIYF; CDR3 DNA: TGTGCCAGCGCCGGACAGGGGTTCGCCGGAAACACCATATATTTT
J gene: TRBJ2-5; clone size: .; V gene: TRBV7-2; D gene: .; CDR3 protein: CASSLALGETQYF; CDR3 DNA: TGTGCCAGCAGCTTAGCACTCGGGGAGACCCAGTACTTC
J gene: TRBJ2-3; clone size: .; V gene: TRBV4-1; D gene: TRBD2; CDR3 protein: CASSQVPGTSGGATTDTQYF; CDR3 DNA: TGCGCCAGCAGCCAAGTGCCAGGGACTAGCGGGGGGGCGACCACAGATACGCAGTATTTT
J gene: TRBJ1-5; clone size: few; V gene: TRBV29-1; D gene: .; CDR3 protein: CSVGRGNNQPQHF; CDR3 DNA: TGCAGCGTCGGACGGGGAAATAATCAGCCCCAGCATTTT
J gene: TRBJ2-1; clone size: .; V gene: TRBV7-9; D gene: TRBD1; CDR3 protein: CASSFATGGTYNEQFF; CDR3 DNA: TGTGCCAGCAGCTTCGCGACAGGGGGTACCTACAATGAGCAGTTCTTC
J gene: TRBJ1-1; clone size: .; V gene: TRBV27; D gene: .; CDR3 protein: CAAFGNTEAFF; CDR3 DNA: TGTGCCGCATTCGGTAACACTGAAGCTTTCTTT
J gene: TRBJ2-7; clone size: few; V gene: TRBV5-6; D gene: .; CDR3 protein: CASSYRDTAGVYEQYF; CDR3 DNA: TGTGCCAGCAGCTACCGGGACACCGCAGGTGTCTACGAGCAGTACTTC
J gene: TRBJ2-1; clone size: .; V gene: TRBV2; D gene: .; CDR3 protein: CASSEEAQGATFF; CDR3 DNA: TGTGCCAGCAGCGAAGAGGCGCAGGGCGCCACTTTCTTC
J gene: TRBJ2-3; clone size: once; V gene: TRBV19; D gene: TRBD2; CDR3 protein: CASRRGLAGARGDTQYF; CDR3 DNA: TGTGCCAGTAGACGGGGCCTAGCGGGGGCCCGGGGAGATACGCAGTATTTT
J gene: TRBJ2-5; clone size: .; V gene: TRBV2; D gene: .; CDR3 protein: CASTAPDPGTQYF; CDR3 DNA: TGTGCCAGCACCGCCCCGGATCCGGGGACCCAGTACTTC
J gene: TRBJ2-1; clone size: .; V gene: TRBV28; D gene: TRBD1; CDR3 protein: CASSAGTANEQFF; CDR3 DNA: TGTGCCAGCAGCGCCGGGACAGCAAATGAGCAGTTCTTC
J gene: TRBJ1-2; clone size: .; V gene: TRBV6-6; D gene: TRBD1; CDR3 protein: CASRPTGGAGGYTF; CDR3 DNA: TGTGCCAGCAGACCAACAGGGGGCGCAGGGGGCTACACCTTC
J gene: TRBJ1-1; clone size: .; V gene: TRBV20-1; D gene: .; CDR3 protein: CRGLQGEAFF; CDR3 DNA: TGCAGGGGCCTGCAGGGTGAAGCTTTCTTT
J gene: TRBJ1-1; clone size: .; V gene: TRBV28; D gene: .; CDR3 protein: CASSLLGGGSEAFF; CDR3 DNA: TGTGCCAGCAGTTTATTAGGCGGCGGATCTGAAGCTTTCTTT
J gene: TRBJ2-7; clone size: .; V gene: TRBV5-4; D gene: .; CDR3 protein: CASSWGLAGSSYEQYF; CDR3 DNA: TGTGCCAGCAGCTGGGGGCTAGCCGGTAGCTCCTACGAGCAGTACTTC
J gene: TRBJ2-5; clone size: once; V gene: TRBV28; D gene: TRBD1; CDR3 protein: CASRRDRGWEETQYF; CDR3 DNA: TGTGCCAGCAGACGGGACAGGGGGTGGGAAGAGACCCAGTACTTC
J gene: TRBJ1-4; clone size: .; V gene: TRBV5-1; D gene: .; CDR3 protein: CASRGGSTNEKLFF; CDR3 DNA: TGCGCCAGCAGGGGGGGATCAACTAATGAAAAACTGTTTTTT
J gene: TRBJ1-2; clone size: few; V gene: TRBV2; D gene: .; CDR3 protein: CASTEGRNYGYTF; CDR3 DNA: TGTGCCAGCACGGAGGGGCGGAACTATGGCTACACCTTC
J gene: TRBJ2-1; clone size: .; V gene: TRBV7-9; D gene: TRBD2; CDR3 protein: CASSLSSLAGEYEQFF; CDR3 DNA: TGTGCCAGCAGCTTGTCGTCGCTAGCGGGAGAATATGAGCAGTTCTTC
J gene: TRBJ2-3; clone size: .; V gene: TRBV5-6; D gene: TRBD1; CDR3 protein: CASSLRTGGTADTQYF; CDR3 DNA: TGTGCCAGCAGCTTGAGGACAGGAGGAACCGCAGATACGCAGTATTTT
J gene: TRBJ2-5; clone size: .; V gene: TRBV6-1; D gene: TRBD1; CDR3 protein: CASSAAQGAKTQYF; CDR3 DNA: TGTGCCAGCAGTGCTGCTCAGGGGGCCAAGACCCAGTACTTC
J gene: TRBJ2-4; clone size: .; V gene: TRBV7-2; D gene: TRBD1; CDR3 protein: CASSFTGGKNIQYF; CDR3 DNA: TGTGCCAGCAGCTTCACAGGGGGGAAAAACATTCAGTACTTC
J gene: TRBJ1-1; clone size: .; V gene: TRBV28; D gene: .; CDR3 protein: CASSPGLPSGAFF; CDR3 DNA: TGTGCCAGCAGTCCGGGACTCCCTTCGGGGGCTTTCTTT